The present entry profiles one T cell receptor beta chain with its context. The antigen remains unidentified. These data belong to a study of T cell responses to AZD1222 COVID-19 vaccine. Study outcomes and limitations: Spike-specific TCR breadth and depth were elevated following two AZD1222 doses.

The repertoire was sequenced with immunoSEQ multiplex PCR; TCRdb's copy has only in-frame clones and lacks some. Of 100,000 to 150,000 clones listed, 90% are singletons. The CDR3 is made up of 13 amino acids. The germline V gene has CDR1 KGHDR and CDR2 SFDVKD. Trimming removed 4 bases from V and 9 bases from J, with 12 bases in between. This receptor was taken from an adult in good health. This material consisted of peripheral blood, taken on day 0 of AZD1222 vaccination. The J gene is TRBJ2-1, the V gene TRBV24-1; possibly TRBD1 or TRBD2 for D (5 bases each). Written as DNA, the CDR3 is TGTGCCACCAGTGAGGGGGAGTACGGTGAGCAGTTCTTC. This encodes CATSEGEYGEQFF.